A single sample gave rise to the 24 T cell receptor beta chains below, sequenced in a study of cytomegalovirus exposure and HLA in healthy donors. It was with 60 Vbeta and 13 Jbeta primers that the PCR ran. Assay used: immunoSEQ multiplex PCR; TCRdb lists only in-frame clones, some missing. The sample carries approximately 140,000 clones, almost 85% recorded once. Sequenced sample: PBMCs. The receptors were gathered from a middle-aged woman in good health and CMV-seronegative.

The chain links TRBV5-5 to TRBJ1-6; 7 bases fit TRBD1. The CDR3 contains 18 residues. The J segment lost 3 bases and the V segment lost 3 bases, leaving 12 bases of the junction unmatched. The germline V gene has CDR1 SGHKS and CDR2 YYEKEE (reference sequence). The CDR3, as DNA: TGTGCCAGCAGCTCATTTGCCACAGGGGACCGCTATAATTCACCCCTCCACTTT. This gives the protein CASSSFATGDRYNSPLHF. Based on the CDR3 plus reference TRBV5-5 and TRBJ1-6, the full variable domain is DAGVTQSPTHLIKTRGQQVTLRCSPISGHKSVSWYQQVLGQGPQFIFQYYEKEERGRGNFPDRFSARQFPNYSSELNVNALLLGDSALYLCASSSFATGDRYNSPLHFGNGTRLTVT.

The J gene is TRBJ1-1, the V gene TRBV15; D is ambiguous. The V and J ends lost 1 base and 1 base respectively, with 16 bases between them. This CDR3 is 17 amino acids long. Per germline, CDR1 LNHNV and CDR2 YYDKDF (reference sequence). CDR3 in amino acids: CATSRGGIAGRNTEAFF. The CDR3 DNA follows: TGTGCCACCAGCAGAGGTGGGATTGCGGGTAGGAACACTGAAGCTTTCTTT.

The chain has TRBV29-1 and TRBJ1-5, with D possibly TRBD1 on 5 matching bases. Germline lookup yields CDR1 SQVTM and CDR2 ANQGSEA. This CDR3 spans 17 amino acids. V shed 6 bases and J shed 1 base, with 22 bases lying between them. The CDR3 protein is CSVPAERGQGSNQPQHF. The CDR3 coding sequence is TGCAGCGTACCGGCGGAACGAGGCCAGGGAAGCAATCAGCCCCAGCATTTT.

The chain couples TRBV6-1 to TRBJ2-3, with D unclear. V dropped 4 bases and J dropped 5 bases, with 10 bases sitting between them. Germline loops: CDR1 MNHNS, CDR2 SASEGT. CDR3 length: 13 amino acids. The CDR3 bases are TGTGCCAGCAGTGCGTACTTCGGAGATACGCAGTATTTT. Translation: CASSAYFGDTQYF.

V is TRBV4-2 and J is TRBJ1-3; perhaps TRBD1 as D (6 bases). V was trimmed by 4 bases and J by 4 bases, leaving 17 bases between them. Germline V gene data show CDR1 as LGHNA and CDR2 as YNFKEQ. The CDR3 loop spans 16 amino acids. The DNA for the CDR3 is TGTGCCAGCAGCCTTCCCAGGGGTATAGGAGGAAACACCATATATTTT. Translated, it gives CASSLPRGIGGNTIYF.

The CDR3 region has the DNA TGTGCCAGCAGCTTAGCCGGGACAGGGGGTTCCTACGAGCAGTACTTC. Amino acid sequence: CASSLAGTGGSYEQYF. V gene TRBV11-1 combines with J gene TRBJ2-7, with TRBD1 identical over 11 bases. This CDR3 contains 16 residues. Trimming cost V 0 bases and J 1 base; bases outside gene matches: 2. Germline lookup yields CDR1 SGHAT and CDR2 FQDESV (reference sequence).

This clone came up once. The chain joins TRBV28 to TRBJ1-2, with D hard to call. This CDR3 contains 15 residues. Germline V gene data show CDR1 as MDHEN and CDR2 as SYDVKM. Between the trimmed V and J ends, which lost 3 bases and 4 bases, there was a span of 15 bases. The CDR3 DNA reads as TGTGCCAGCAGTTTCCATTACGGGTTCTCCTATGGCTACACCTTC. Its translation is CASSFHYGFSYGYTF.

V and J are TRBV6-5 and TRBJ2-7; D is unclear. Germline values: CDR1 MNHEY, CDR2 SVGAGI. There are 12 residues in the CDR3. V was shortened by 6 bases and J by 3 bases, with 9 bases between the two germline ends. For the CDR3, the DNA is TGTGCCAGCAGCGAATTGCGCTACGAGCAGTACTTC. Translated: CASSELRYEQYF.

The rearrangement joins TRBV6-1 to TRBJ2-1, with 9 bases fitting TRBD2. Losses at the gene ends were 5 bases for V and 3 bases for J; bases not matched to a gene: 5. CDR3 length equals 15 residues. The V gene's germline CDR1 is MNHNS and CDR2 SASEGT. The CDR3 DNA reads TGTGCCAGCAGTTCACTAGCGGGCAGCTACAATGAGCAGTTCTTC. Translating gives CASSSLAGSYNEQFF.

The chain employs TRBV28 and TRBJ1-1, with 10 nucleotides matching TRBD1. The CDR3 spans 18 residues. Per the germline V gene, CDR1 is MDHEN and CDR2 is SYDVKM. With 3 bases clipped from V and 5 bases from J, the junction kept 15 bases outside the gene matches. In DNA form, the CDR3 reads TGTGCCAGCAGTTTGGCCCCCGGGACAGGGGCCCCAACGACTGAAGCTTTCTTT. It is translated as CASSLAPGTGAPTTEAFF.

This chain connects TRBV28 to TRBJ2-4; D gene ambiguous. The length of the CDR3 is 19 residues. Germline V lookup: CDR1 MDHEN, CDR2 SYDVKM. Trimming shortened V by 3 bases and J by 0 bases, and 21 bases separated the two germline ends. For the CDR3, the DNA is TGTGCCAGCAGTTTTTTCCATGCGGATACTGATCTAGCCAAAAACATTCAGTACTTC. Translation: CASSFFHADTDLAKNIQYF.

The chain carries TRBV29-1 and TRBJ2-7, with D tentatively TRBD2 (6 bases). Trimming took off 6 bases at V and 1 base at J, with 13 bases between the two ends. Germline lookup yields CDR1 SQVTM and CDR2 ANQGSEA. The CDR3 covers 13 residues. The CDR3 protein is CSVLHGGSYEQYF. DNA for the CDR3: TGCAGCGTCTTACACGGGGGATCCTACGAGCAGTACTTC.

This clone appeared once. The rearrangement links TRBV27 to TRBJ1-1, with TRBD1 matching 7 bases. CDR1 and CDR2 (germline): MNHEY, SMNVEV (reference sequence). The CDR3 spans 15 residues. V gave up 2 bases and J gave up 2 bases; unmatched junction bases: 5. CDR3 in amino acids: CASSLQRQGNTEAFF. The CDR3 nucleotides read TGTGCCAGCAGTTTACAGCGACAGGGAAACACTGAAGCTTTCTTT.

This CDR3 reads CASSLGTGYIADTQYF. CDR3 nucleotides: TGTGCCAGCAGTCTAGGGACAGGGTATATTGCAGATACGCAGTATTTT. The V and J genes are TRBV28 and TRBJ2-3; TRBD1 agrees at 9 bases. The germline V gene has CDR1 MDHEN and CDR2 SYDVKM. The junction had 10 bases not matched to a gene; V was cut back by 5 bases and J by 4 bases. There are 16 residues in the CDR3.

The gene calls are TRBV19 and TRBJ2-7, with TRBD2 matching 7 bases. Germline trimming cut 5 bases from V and 3 bases from J; bases unmatched to any gene: 16. Per the germline V gene, CDR1 is LNHDA and CDR2 is SQIVND (reference sequence). The CDR3 totals 17 residues. The CDR3: CASSPRGWGRENYEQYF. The CDR3 DNA sequence: TGTGCCAGTAGTCCCCGGGGATGGGGGAGGGAGAACTACGAGCAGTACTTC.

J is TRBJ1-4 and V is TRBV4-3; 7 bases are a match to TRBD1. CDR3 length: 17 amino acids. Trimming took 3 bases from V and 4 from J; bases not matched to a gene: 11. The germline gives CDR1 LGHNA, CDR2 YSLEER. Written as DNA, the CDR3 is TGCGCCAGCAGCCACAAGACCTCAGGGGGTTATAATGAAAAACTGTTTTTT. The encoded protein is CASSHKTSGGYNEKLFF.

CDR3 in DNA: TGTGCCAGCAGTTTAACTAGTCCCACCGGGGAGCTGTTTTTT. Protein product: CASSLTSPTGELFF. This rearrangement joins TRBV27 to TRBJ2-2; D is possibly TRBD2 (5 bases). The V gene's germline CDR1 is MNHEY and CDR2 SMNVEV (reference sequence). V lost 2 bases, J lost 4 bases, and 8 bases lay in between. This CDR3 contains 14 residues.

The V gene is TRBV7-9, the J gene TRBJ1-1, with 10 nucleotides matching TRBD1. J was trimmed by 1 base and V by 1 base; bases with no gene match: 9. The CDR3 has 18 residues. Germline-derived CDR1 and CDR2 are SEHNR and FQNEAQ (reference sequence). This CDR3 is CASSLGLGQGDGNTEAFF. CDR3 coding DNA: TGTGCCAGCAGCTTAGGTCTAGGACAGGGGGACGGGAACACTGAAGCTTTCTTT.

This chain links TRBV15 with TRBJ2-7; 8 positions match TRBD2. The CDR3 covers 15 residues. The trim removed 5 bases at V and 3 bases at J, leaving 9 bases unmatched. In germline, CDR1 is LNHNV, CDR2 YYDKDF (reference sequence). CDR3 sequence: CATSEVRGGGYEQYF. In DNA form, the CDR3 reads TGTGCCACCAGCGAGGTTCGGGGGGGAGGCTACGAGCAGTACTTC.

On this clone itself: Compared with germline, one end of the junction differs, possibly owing to a read error. This chain joins TRBV7-9 and TRBJ1-2, with D unclear. From germline, CDR1 is SEHNR and CDR2 FQNEAQ (reference sequence). The CDR3 covers 14 residues. The CDR3, as DNA: TGTGCCGGCAGCTTGGAGGGTCTTGACTATGGCTACACCTTC. Its protein is CAGSLEGLDYGYTF.

This chain uses TRBV7-2 with TRBJ2-1; 7 nucleotides align to TRBD1. Germline V lookup: CDR1 SGHTA, CDR2 FQGNSA. This CDR3 is built from 15 residues. Losses at the gene ends were 7 bases for V and 6 bases for J; bases not matched to a gene: 12. CDR3 region: CASTVQGLVVNEQFF. In DNA, the CDR3 is TGTGCCAGCACCGTACAGGGGTTGGTCGTCAATGAGCAGTTCTTC.

The chain couples TRBV2 to TRBJ1-1; TRBD1 aligns across 7 bases. The CDR3 is made up of 14 amino acids. After removal of 3 bases from V and 3 bases from J, the junction contained 4 bases not matched to a gene. Germline lookup yields CDR1 SNHLY and CDR2 FYNNEI. The CDR3 DNA is TGTGCCAGCAGTGACGAGGGGGCAGACACTGAAGCTTTCTTT. This codes for CASSDEGADTEAFF.

This chain connects TRBV15 to TRBJ2-7; possibly TRBD1 for D (6 bases). Per germline, CDR1 LNHNV and CDR2 YYDKDF (reference sequence). The V and J ends lost 0 bases and 9 bases respectively, with 18 bases between them. This CDR3 is 15 amino acids long. The CDR3 reads CATSRDKGDKLVQYF. CDR3 DNA sequence: TGTGCCACCAGCAGAGATAAAGGGGACAAATTGGTGCAGTACTTC.

The rearrangement joins TRBV11-2 to TRBJ2-5, with 10 bases fitting TRBD1. The V and J ends lost 7 bases and 5 bases, in that order; junction bases with no gene match: 10. CDR1 SGHAT and CDR2 FQNNGV come from the germline V gene. CDR3 length: 15 amino acids. The CDR3: CASTELTGGMETQYF. In DNA, the CDR3 is TGTGCCAGCACCGAATTGACAGGGGGCATGGAGACCCAGTACTTC.